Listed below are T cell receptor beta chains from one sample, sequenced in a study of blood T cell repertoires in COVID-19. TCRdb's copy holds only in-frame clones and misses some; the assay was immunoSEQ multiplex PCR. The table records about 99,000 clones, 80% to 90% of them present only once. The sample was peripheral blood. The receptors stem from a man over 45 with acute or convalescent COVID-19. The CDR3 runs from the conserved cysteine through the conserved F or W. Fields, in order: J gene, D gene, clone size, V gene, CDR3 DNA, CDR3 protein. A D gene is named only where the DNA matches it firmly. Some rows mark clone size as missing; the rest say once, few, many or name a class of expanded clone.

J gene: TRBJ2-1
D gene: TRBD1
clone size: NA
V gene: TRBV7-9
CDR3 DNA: TGTGCCAGCAGCCCCGGACAGGGTACCTACAATGAGCAGTTCTTC
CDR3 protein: CASSPGQGTYNEQFF

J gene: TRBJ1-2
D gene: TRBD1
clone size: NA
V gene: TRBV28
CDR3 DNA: TGTGCCAGCAGACGGGACAGCCCTAACTATGGCTACACCTTC
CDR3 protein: CASRRDSPNYGYTF

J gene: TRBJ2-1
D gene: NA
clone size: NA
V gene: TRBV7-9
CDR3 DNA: TGTGCCAGCAGCGCTCGCAGGGAGGATGAGCAGTTCTTC
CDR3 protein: CASSARREDEQFF

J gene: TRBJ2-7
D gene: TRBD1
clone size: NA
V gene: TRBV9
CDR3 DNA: TGTGCCAGCAGCGGGGGACAGGGGGCAAAAGAGCAGTACTTC
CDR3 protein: CASSGGQGAKEQYF

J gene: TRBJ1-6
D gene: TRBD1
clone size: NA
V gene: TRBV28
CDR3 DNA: TGTGCCAGCAGTTTATCGGACAGGGGGAACTCACCCCTCCACTTT
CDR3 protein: CASSLSDRGNSPLHF

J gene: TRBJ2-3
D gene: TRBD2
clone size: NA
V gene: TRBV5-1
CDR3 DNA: TGCGCCAGCAGCTTCAGAGGGGGGACTAGGGGGTATTTT
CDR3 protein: CASSFRGGTRGYF

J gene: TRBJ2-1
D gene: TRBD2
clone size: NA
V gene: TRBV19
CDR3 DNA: TGTGCCAGTAGTGGCGGGAGGGCCTTTAATGAGCAGTTCTTC
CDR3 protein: CASSGGRAFNEQFF

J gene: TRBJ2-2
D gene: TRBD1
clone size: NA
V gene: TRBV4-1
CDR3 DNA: TGCGCCAGCAGCCAAGAATCACAGGGGGCAAACACCGGGGAGCTGTTTTTT
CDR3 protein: CASSQESQGANTGELFF

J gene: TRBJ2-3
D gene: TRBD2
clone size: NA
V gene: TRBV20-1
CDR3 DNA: TGCAGTGCTAGTACAGCGGGAGGGGCAGATACGCAGTATTTT
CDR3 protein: CSASTAGGADTQYF

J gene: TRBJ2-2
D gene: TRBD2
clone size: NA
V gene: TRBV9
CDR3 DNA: TGTGCCAGCAGCGTCGGGTGGGCGGGAGTCGCGAACACCGGGGAGCTGTTTTTT
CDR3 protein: CASSVGWAGVANTGELFF

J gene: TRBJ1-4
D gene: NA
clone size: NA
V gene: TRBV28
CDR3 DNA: TGTGCCAGCAGGGAGGGGACGTTTGAAAAACTGTTTTTT
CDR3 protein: CASREGTFEKLFF

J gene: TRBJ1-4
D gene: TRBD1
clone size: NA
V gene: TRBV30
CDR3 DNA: TGTGCCTGGGGGACAGGACACGAAAAACTGTTTTTT
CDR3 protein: CAWGTGHEKLFF

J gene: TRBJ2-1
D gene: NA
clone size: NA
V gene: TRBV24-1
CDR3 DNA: TGTGCCACCAGTGATAACGGGAGTAACAATGAGCAGTTCTTC
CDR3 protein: CATSDNGSNNEQFF

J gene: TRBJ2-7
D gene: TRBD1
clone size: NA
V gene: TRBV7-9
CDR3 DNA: TGTGCCAGCAGCTTCCCGGGACAGGGGGTTGCGAGGTACTTC
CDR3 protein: CASSFPGQGVARYF

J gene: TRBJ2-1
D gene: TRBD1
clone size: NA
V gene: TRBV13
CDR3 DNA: TGTGCCAGCAGCTTAGGGACAGGGTCCAATGAGCAGTTCTTC
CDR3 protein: CASSLGTGSNEQFF

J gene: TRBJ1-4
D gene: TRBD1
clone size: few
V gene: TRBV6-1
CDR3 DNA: TGTGCCAGCAGTGTAGGACAGGGGGCAACTAATGAAAAACTGTTTTTT
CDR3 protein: CASSVGQGATNEKLFF

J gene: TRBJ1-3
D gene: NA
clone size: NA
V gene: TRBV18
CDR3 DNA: TGTGCCAGCTCACCGCTGGACAATACTGGAAACACCATATATTTT
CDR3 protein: CASSPLDNTGNTIYF

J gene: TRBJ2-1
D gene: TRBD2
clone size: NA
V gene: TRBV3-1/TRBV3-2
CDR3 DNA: TGTGCCAGCAGTCGGACTAGCGGGAGCCTTCTCTACAATGAGCAGTTCTTC
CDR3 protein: CASSRTSGSLLYNEQFF

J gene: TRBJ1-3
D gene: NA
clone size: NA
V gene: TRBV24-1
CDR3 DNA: TGTGCCACCAGTGAAGGAGGTGTGGGAAACACCATATATTTT
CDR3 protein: CATSEGGVGNTIYF

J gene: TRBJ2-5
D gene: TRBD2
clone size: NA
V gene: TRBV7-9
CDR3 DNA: TGTGCCAGCAGCTTAGGACTAGCGGAGACCCAGTACTTC
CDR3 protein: CASSLGLAETQYF

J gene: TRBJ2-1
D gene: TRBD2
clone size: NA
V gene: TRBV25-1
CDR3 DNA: TGTGCCAGCGGAGTCTTAACTAGCGATAGCTCCTACAATGAGCAGTTCTTC
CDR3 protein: CASGVLTSDSSYNEQFF

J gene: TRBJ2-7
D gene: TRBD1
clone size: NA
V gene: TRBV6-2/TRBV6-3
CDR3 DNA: TGTGCCAGCAGTCGAGCAGGGGGCTACGAGCAGTACTTC
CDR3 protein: CASSRAGGYEQYF

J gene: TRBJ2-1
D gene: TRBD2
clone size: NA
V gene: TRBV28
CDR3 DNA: TGTGCCAGCACCACTTCTAGCGGGAGAAAATGGGAGCAGTTCTTC
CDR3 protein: CASTTSSGRKWEQFF

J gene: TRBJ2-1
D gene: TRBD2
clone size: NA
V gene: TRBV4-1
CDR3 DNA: TGCGCCAGCAGACAGGCTCTAGCGGGAGATAACAATGAGCAGTTCTTC
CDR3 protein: CASRQALAGDNNEQFF

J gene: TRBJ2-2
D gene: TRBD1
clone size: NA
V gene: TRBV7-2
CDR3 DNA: TGTGCCAGCAGCTTAGTGACCGGGACAGGGGGCGGTGGCGGGGAGCTGTTTTTT
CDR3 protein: CASSLVTGTGGGGGELFF

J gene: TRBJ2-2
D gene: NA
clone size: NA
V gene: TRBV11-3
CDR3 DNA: TGTGCCAGCAGCTTAGGAAGCGGAATCCAGAACACCGGGGAGCTGTTTTTT
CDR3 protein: CASSLGSGIQNTGELFF

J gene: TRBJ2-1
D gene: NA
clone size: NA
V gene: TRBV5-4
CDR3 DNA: TGTGCCAGCAGCTTGGCCGCCTACTCCTACAATGAGCAGTTCTTC
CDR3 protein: CASSLAAYSYNEQFF

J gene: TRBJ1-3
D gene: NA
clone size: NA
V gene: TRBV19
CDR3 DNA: TGTGCCACTGAGGGGGGGACCACCATATATTTT
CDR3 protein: CATEGGTTIYF

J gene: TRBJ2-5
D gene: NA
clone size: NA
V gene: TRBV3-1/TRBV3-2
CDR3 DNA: TGTGCCAGCAGCCGCAATACGGGGGTTGGGGAGACCCAGTACTTC
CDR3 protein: CASSRNTGVGETQYF

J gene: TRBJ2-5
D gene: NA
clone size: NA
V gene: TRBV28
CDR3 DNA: TGTGCCAGCAGTTTAATCCGAACAGGGCAAGAGACCCAGTACTTC
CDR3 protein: CASSLIRTGQETQYF

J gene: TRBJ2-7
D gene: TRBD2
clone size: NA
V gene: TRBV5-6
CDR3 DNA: TGTGCCAGCAGCTCCGCGGGAGGGCCCTACGAGCAGTACTTC
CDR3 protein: CASSSAGGPYEQYF

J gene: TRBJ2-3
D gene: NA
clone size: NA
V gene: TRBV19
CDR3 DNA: TGTGCCAGTACTACTACTACGGCAGATACGCAGTATTTT
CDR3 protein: CASTTTTADTQYF

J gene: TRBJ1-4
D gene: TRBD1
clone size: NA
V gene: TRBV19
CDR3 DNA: TGTGCCAGTAGTATGACAGGGTATGAAAAACTGTTTTTT
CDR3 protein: CASSMTGYEKLFF

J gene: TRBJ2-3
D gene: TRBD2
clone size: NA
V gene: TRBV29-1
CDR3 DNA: TGCAGCGTGGCCGGGACTATCACAGATACGCAGTATTTT
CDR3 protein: CSVAGTITDTQYF

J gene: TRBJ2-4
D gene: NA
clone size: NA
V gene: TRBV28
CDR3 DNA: TGTGCCAGCAGCCTAGGGGGTACGGGGCTAGCCAAAAACATTCAGTACTTC
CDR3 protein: CASSLGGTGLAKNIQYF

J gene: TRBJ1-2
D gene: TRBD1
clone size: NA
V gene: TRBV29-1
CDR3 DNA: TGCAGCGTAGTTTTCGCCTTTACAGGGGGCGATCATGGCTACACCTTC
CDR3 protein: CSVVFAFTGGDHGYTF

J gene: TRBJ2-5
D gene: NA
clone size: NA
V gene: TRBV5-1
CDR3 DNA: TGCGCCAGCAGCTTCTCTCGGGGGCAAGAGACCCAGTACTTC
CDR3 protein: CASSFSRGQETQYF

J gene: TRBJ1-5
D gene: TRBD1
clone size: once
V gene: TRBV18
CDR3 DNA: TGTGCCAGCTCACCCCTCCGGGACAGGAATCAGCCCCAGCATTTT
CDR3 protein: CASSPLRDRNQPQHF